Listed below are T cell receptor beta chains from one sample, sequenced in a study of blood T cell repertoires in COVID-19. TCRdb's table, derived via immunoSEQ multiplex PCR, lists solely in-frame clones and lacks some. The sample carries fewer than 350,000 clones, approximately 86% recorded once. The specimen sequenced was PBMCs or T cells enriched from blood (not recorded which). The origin of the receptors is a middle-aged woman with acute COVID-19. Each CDR3 is given with its conserved first and last residue. A D gene is named only where the DNA matches it firmly. The size entry is marked missing in some rows and otherwise reads once, few, many or a size class.

CDR3 length: 18; J gene: TRBJ2-2; clone size: -; D gene: TRBD2; V gene: TRBV4-3; CDR3 protein: CASSQTVAGTLNTGELFF; CDR3 DNA: TGCGCCAGCAGCCAGACCGTAGCGGGAACATTAAACACCGGGGAGCTGTTTTTT
CDR3 length: 16; J gene: TRBJ1-5; clone size: -; D gene: TRBD1; V gene: TRBV4-1; CDR3 protein: CASSHPTTGVGQPQHF; CDR3 DNA: TGCGCCAGCAGTCACCCTACCACAGGGGTCGGGCAGCCCCAGCATTTT
CDR3 length: 12; J gene: TRBJ1-2; clone size: -; D gene: TRBD1; V gene: TRBV28; CDR3 protein: CASSGQGYGYTF; CDR3 DNA: TGTGCCAGCAGTGGACAGGGCTATGGCTACACCTTC
CDR3 length: 17; J gene: TRBJ2-2; clone size: -; D gene: -; V gene: TRBV19; CDR3 protein: CASSRRTKDLNTGELFF; CDR3 DNA: TGTGCCAGTAGTCGAAGGACAAAAGATTTAAACACCGGGGAGCTGTTTTTT
CDR3 length: 14; J gene: TRBJ1-1; clone size: -; D gene: -; V gene: TRBV7-9; CDR3 protein: CASSLVGGNTEAFF; CDR3 DNA: TGTGCCAGCAGCTTAGTAGGCGGGAACACTGAAGCTTTCTTT
CDR3 length: 13; J gene: TRBJ1-1; clone size: once; D gene: -; V gene: TRBV7-2; CDR3 protein: CASSFDLNTEAFF; CDR3 DNA: TGTGCCAGCAGCTTCGACTTGAACACTGAAGCTTTCTTT
CDR3 length: 15; J gene: TRBJ1-2; clone size: -; D gene: -; V gene: TRBV6-5; CDR3 protein: CASSLSPFGNYGYTF; CDR3 DNA: TGTGCCAGCAGCCTATCACCGTTTGGTAACTATGGCTACACCTTC
CDR3 length: 13; J gene: TRBJ2-7; clone size: -; D gene: -; V gene: TRBV2; CDR3 protein: CASSVRGDGEQYF; CDR3 DNA: TGTGCCAGCAGCGTCAGGGGGGATGGGGAGCAGTACTTC
CDR3 length: 13; J gene: TRBJ1-4; clone size: -; D gene: TRBD1; V gene: TRBV28; CDR3 protein: CASRPQGVEKLFF; CDR3 DNA: TGTGCCAGCAGACCCCAGGGGGTCGAAAAACTGTTTTTT
CDR3 length: 14; J gene: TRBJ2-3; clone size: -; D gene: TRBD2; V gene: TRBV18; CDR3 protein: CASSLVGGTDTQYF; CDR3 DNA: TGTGCCAGCTCGCTTGTGGGAGGGACAGATACGCAGTATTTT
CDR3 length: 14; J gene: TRBJ2-3; clone size: -; D gene: -; V gene: TRBV20-1; CDR3 protein: CSASKPGKTDTQYF; CDR3 DNA: TGCAGTGCTAGTAAGCCAGGGAAAACAGATACGCAGTATTTT
CDR3 length: 17; J gene: TRBJ2-2; clone size: -; D gene: -; V gene: TRBV11-3; CDR3 protein: CASSSSWTDSNTGELFF; CDR3 DNA: TGTGCCAGCAGCTCAAGTTGGACAGACTCGAACACCGGGGAGCTGTTTTTT
CDR3 length: 13; J gene: TRBJ2-1; clone size: -; D gene: -; V gene: TRBV24-1; CDR3 protein: CATSPGRGNEQFF; CDR3 DNA: TGTGCCACCAGTCCTGGTAGGGGCAATGAGCAGTTCTTC
CDR3 length: 15; J gene: TRBJ1-2; clone size: -; D gene: TRBD1; V gene: TRBV7-2; CDR3 protein: CASSSGTGGSEGYTF; CDR3 DNA: TGTGCCAGCAGCTCAGGGACAGGGGGCTCGGAAGGCTACACCTTC
CDR3 length: 19; J gene: TRBJ2-1; clone size: -; D gene: TRBD1; V gene: TRBV10-3; CDR3 protein: CAISALGQGETFSYNEQFF; CDR3 DNA: TGTGCCATCAGTGCCCTAGGACAGGGGGAAACGTTCTCCTACAATGAGCAGTTCTTC
CDR3 length: 15; J gene: TRBJ2-5; clone size: -; D gene: TRBD2; V gene: TRBV9; CDR3 protein: CASSVEERDWETQYF; CDR3 DNA: TGTGCCAGCAGCGTAGAGGAGCGGGATTGGGAGACCCAGTACTTC
CDR3 length: 16; J gene: TRBJ2-5; clone size: -; D gene: TRBD1; V gene: TRBV7-8; CDR3 protein: CASRGTGAAQQETQYF; CDR3 DNA: TGTGCCAGCAGGGGGACAGGGGCCGCGCAGCAAGAGACCCAGTACTTC
CDR3 length: 15; J gene: TRBJ2-2; clone size: -; D gene: -; V gene: TRBV7-2; CDR3 protein: CASSSRTAGSGELFF; CDR3 DNA: TGTGCCAGCAGCTCCCGGACAGCCGGCTCCGGGGAGCTGTTTTTT
CDR3 length: 16; J gene: TRBJ1-6; clone size: -; D gene: TRBD1; V gene: TRBV27; CDR3 protein: CASSLRGQHYNSPLHF; CDR3 DNA: TGTGCCAGCAGTTTACGGGGACAGCATTATAATTCACCCCTCCACTTT
CDR3 length: 14; J gene: TRBJ2-3; clone size: -; D gene: TRBD2; V gene: TRBV29-1; CDR3 protein: CSVARLAGGDTQYF; CDR3 DNA: TGCAGCGTTGCCCGACTAGCGGGAGGAGATACGCAGTATTTT
CDR3 length: 17; J gene: TRBJ2-7; clone size: -; D gene: -; V gene: TRBV27; CDR3 protein: CASSLGPTGKSLYEQYF; CDR3 DNA: TGTGCCAGCAGTTTAGGCCCGACAGGTAAATCGTTATACGAGCAGTACTTC
CDR3 length: 15; J gene: TRBJ2-3; clone size: -; D gene: TRBD1; V gene: TRBV27; CDR3 protein: CASGLDRGLSDTQYF; CDR3 DNA: TGTGCCAGCGGCTTGGACAGGGGGCTTTCAGATACGCAGTATTTT
CDR3 length: 13; J gene: TRBJ2-3; clone size: -; D gene: -; V gene: TRBV25-1; CDR3 protein: CASRAVVQGTQYF; CDR3 DNA: TGTGCCAGCAGGGCTGTCGTACAGGGTACGCAGTATTTT
CDR3 length: 14; J gene: TRBJ1-3; clone size: -; D gene: TRBD1; V gene: TRBV7-2; CDR3 protein: CASKQGSPGNTIYF; CDR3 DNA: TGTGCCAGTAAACAGGGGAGCCCTGGAAACACCATATATTTT
CDR3 length: 14; J gene: TRBJ2-7; clone size: -; D gene: TRBD1; V gene: TRBV27; CDR3 protein: CASSSRDRVYEQYF; CDR3 DNA: TGTGCCAGCAGTTCCCGGGACAGGGTCTACGAGCAGTACTTC
CDR3 length: 15; J gene: TRBJ1-5; clone size: -; D gene: TRBD1; V gene: TRBV18; CDR3 protein: CASSPQGAKNQPQHF; CDR3 DNA: TGTGCCAGCTCACCACAGGGGGCGAAAAATCAGCCCCAGCATTTT
CDR3 length: 14; J gene: TRBJ2-2; clone size: -; D gene: -; V gene: TRBV9; CDR3 protein: CASSVDSASGELFF; CDR3 DNA: TGTGCCAGCAGCGTAGATTCAGCGTCTGGGGAGCTGTTTTTT
CDR3 length: 16; J gene: TRBJ1-1; clone size: -; D gene: TRBD1; V gene: TRBV5-1; CDR3 protein: CASSPEGTGTGTEAFF; CDR3 DNA: TGCGCCAGCAGCCCAGAGGGGACAGGGACGGGCACTGAAGCTTTCTTT
CDR3 length: 17; J gene: TRBJ2-5; clone size: -; D gene: TRBD2; V gene: TRBV28; CDR3 protein: CASSFYLRLAGKETQYF; CDR3 DNA: TGTGCCAGCAGTTTCTACTTAAGACTAGCGGGGAAAGAGACCCAGTACTTC
CDR3 length: 16; J gene: TRBJ2-1; clone size: -; D gene: TRBD2; V gene: TRBV18; CDR3 protein: CASSPGTSGDGGEQFF; CDR3 DNA: TGTGCCAGCTCACCTGGGACTAGCGGGGACGGCGGTGAGCAGTTCTTC
CDR3 length: 17; J gene: TRBJ2-5; clone size: once; D gene: TRBD2; V gene: TRBV7-9; CDR3 protein: CASSPPTTSGGSETQYF; CDR3 DNA: TGTGCCAGCAGCCCCCCGACGACTAGCGGGGGGTCAGAGACCCAGTACTTC
CDR3 length: 17; J gene: TRBJ2-7; clone size: -; D gene: TRBD2; V gene: TRBV6-2/TRBV6-3; CDR3 protein: CASSPSTSGRALYEQYF; CDR3 DNA: TGTGCCAGCAGCCCCTCCACTAGCGGGAGGGCACTCTACGAGCAGTACTTC
CDR3 length: 15; J gene: TRBJ2-1; clone size: -; D gene: TRBD2; V gene: TRBV2; CDR3 protein: CASRRLAGGPDEQFF; CDR3 DNA: TGTGCCAGCAGGAGACTAGCGGGGGGGCCCGATGAGCAGTTCTTC
CDR3 length: 12; J gene: TRBJ1-2; clone size: -; D gene: -; V gene: TRBV5-4; CDR3 protein: CASSADSYGYTF; CDR3 DNA: TGTGCCAGCAGCGCCGACAGCTATGGCTACACCTTC
CDR3 length: 16; J gene: TRBJ2-7; clone size: -; D gene: TRBD2; V gene: TRBV3-1/TRBV3-2; CDR3 protein: CASSLTSGSLVREQYF; CDR3 DNA: TGTGCCAGCAGCCTTACTAGCGGGAGTTTGGTCCGCGAGCAGTACTTC
CDR3 length: 15; J gene: TRBJ2-5; clone size: -; D gene: -; V gene: TRBV5-4; CDR3 protein: CASSLGTVQRETQYF; CDR3 DNA: TGTGCCAGCAGCTTGGGGACAGTCCAAAGGGAGACCCAGTACTTC
CDR3 length: 14; J gene: TRBJ1-1; clone size: -; D gene: TRBD1; V gene: TRBV18; CDR3 protein: CASSGTGWDTEAFF; CDR3 DNA: TGTGCCAGCTCGGGGACAGGGTGGGACACTGAAGCTTTCTTT
CDR3 length: 17; J gene: TRBJ2-7; clone size: once; D gene: -; V gene: TRBV9; CDR3 protein: CASSPKLWLGDSYEQYF; CDR3 DNA: TGTGCCAGCAGCCCTAAACTTTGGCTAGGGGACTCCTACGAGCAGTACTTC
CDR3 length: 13; J gene: TRBJ1-2; clone size: -; D gene: TRBD1; V gene: TRBV5-1; CDR3 protein: CASSEGQGVGYTF; CDR3 DNA: TGCGCCAGCAGCGAGGGACAGGGGGTTGGCTACACCTTC
CDR3 length: 21; J gene: TRBJ2-5; clone size: -; D gene: TRBD2; V gene: TRBV7-3; CDR3 protein: CASSYFGRTSGRPTSQETQYF; CDR3 DNA: TGTGCCAGCAGCTATTTTGGTCGGACTAGCGGGAGGCCAACTTCTCAAGAGACCCAGTACTTC
CDR3 length: 14; J gene: TRBJ1-2; clone size: -; D gene: -; V gene: TRBV27; CDR3 protein: CASSLGSRVGGYTF; CDR3 DNA: TGTGCCAGCAGTTTAGGGTCCAGGGTGGGTGGCTACACCTTC
CDR3 length: 16; J gene: TRBJ1-2; clone size: -; D gene: TRBD1; V gene: TRBV24-1; CDR3 protein: CATSGIPGQRLYGYTF; CDR3 DNA: TGTGCCACCAGTGGCATTCCGGGACAGAGGCTCTATGGCTACACCTTC
CDR3 length: 17; J gene: TRBJ2-1; clone size: -; D gene: TRBD2; V gene: TRBV6-4; CDR3 protein: CASSEKDHGLAGGEQFF; CDR3 DNA: TGTGCCAGCAGTGAAAAAGATCATGGACTAGCGGGAGGTGAGCAGTTCTTC
CDR3 length: 17; J gene: TRBJ2-5; clone size: -; D gene: -; V gene: TRBV4-3; CDR3 protein: CASSQDHPGSRGETQYF; CDR3 DNA: TGCGCCAGCAGCCAAGATCATCCGGGGAGCCGGGGGGAGACCCAGTACTTC
CDR3 length: 15; J gene: TRBJ1-3; clone size: -; D gene: -; V gene: TRBV28; CDR3 protein: CASIPQGGSGNTIYF; CDR3 DNA: TGTGCCAGCATACCACAGGGAGGGTCTGGAAACACCATATATTTT
CDR3 length: 14; J gene: TRBJ1-6; clone size: -; D gene: -; V gene: TRBV28; CDR3 protein: CASSLNPGNSPLHF; CDR3 DNA: TGTGCCAGCAGTTTAAACCCAGGGAACTCACCCCTCCACTTT
CDR3 length: 12; J gene: TRBJ2-7; clone size: -; D gene: TRBD2; V gene: TRBV3-1/TRBV3-2; CDR3 protein: CASSQDLREKYF; CDR3 DNA: TGTGCCAGCAGCCAAGACTTGCGGGAGAAGTACTTC